Listed here are 25 T cell receptor beta chains from one sample, sequenced in a study of T cells in localized non-small cell lung cancer. Data came from immunoSEQ multiplex PCR; TCRdb stores just in-frame clones and leaves some out. The sample shows more than 70,000 clones, roughly 81% of them seen only once. Material: peripheral blood, obtained before any cancer treatment. These receptors came from a man aged 40 to 69 with stage I lung adenocarcinoma.

V gene TRBV9 combines with J gene TRBJ2-7; D is uncertain. Trimming shortened V by 3 bases and J by 0 bases, and 10 bases separated the two germline ends. The germline gives CDR1 SGDLS, CDR2 YYNGEE. The CDR3 sequence is 14 residues long. The DNA for the CDR3 is TGTGCCAGCAGCGCCCGATCGAGCTCCTACGAGCAGTACTTC. It codes for CASSARSSSYEQYF.

This chain links TRBV5-4 with TRBJ1-1, with 9 bases identical to TRBD1. The ends lost 4 bases at V and 5 bases at J; junction bases unmatched: 12. Germline values: CDR1 SGHNT, CDR2 YYREEE (reference sequence). The CDR3 extends over 16 amino acids. The CDR3 loop reads CASSPTGGLAGTEAFF. Written as DNA, the CDR3 is TGTGCCAGCAGCCCGACAGGGGGATTGGCAGGGACTGAAGCTTTCTTT.

The J gene is TRBJ2-2, the V gene TRBV6-6; D remains unclear. The V gene lost 6 bases and the J gene lost 4 bases, with 9 bases spanning the gap. The CDR3 sequence is 13 residues long. Germline V gives CDR1 MNHNY, CDR2 SVGAGI (reference sequence). CDR3 in DNA: TGTGCCAGCAGACCCCCCGGCACCGGGGAGCTGTTTTTT. It translates to CASRPPGTGELFF.

Only a few counts were recorded for this clone. This chain joins TRBV5-6 and TRBJ1-3; the D gene is possibly TRBD1 (5 bases). Trimming removed 4 bases at V and 2 bases at J, with 19 bases between. The V gene's germline CDR1 is SGHDT and CDR2 YYEEEE. CDR3 length: 17 amino acids. The CDR3 nucleotides read TGTGCCAGCAGCCCCTGGGGCAGGGTGGGAGCTGGAAACACCATATATTTT. It codes for CASSPWGRVGAGNTIYF. Full variable domain (outside the CDR3, taken from reference TRBV5-6 and TRBJ1-3): DAGVTQSPTHLIKTRGQQVTLRCSPKSGHDTVSWYQQALGQGPQFIFQYYEEEERQRGNFPDRFSGHQFPNYSSELNVNALLLGDSALYLCASSPWGRVGAGNTIYFGEGSWLTVV.

V usage is TRBV28 and J usage is TRBJ2-1, with a tentative D call TRBD2 (5 bases). Germline V CDR1 and CDR2: MDHEN, SYDVKM. There are 14 residues in the CDR3. V lost 11 bases and J lost 3, with 17 bases in between. The CDR3 region has the DNA TGTGCCCGCTGCGAGGTAGAGGGCTACAATGAGCAGTTCTTC. Protein product: CARCEVEGYNEQFF.

This clone was recorded only once. V is TRBV9 and J is TRBJ2-5, with D tentatively TRBD1 or TRBD2 (5 bases each). The germline V gene has CDR1 SGDLS and CDR2 YYNGEE. The CDR3 has 14 residues. Trimming pared 3 bases from V and 5 bases from J, leaving 14 bases between. CDR3 loop: CASSARASGETQYF. As DNA, the CDR3 is TGTGCCAGCAGCGCCAGGGCCTCGGGGGAGACCCAGTACTTC.

This clone was recorded only once. J is TRBJ1-5 and V is TRBV6-7, with unresolved D. TRBV6-7 is reported as an ORF; its role is uncertain. V dropped 6 bases and J dropped 9 bases, with 6 bases sitting between them. CDR3 length equals 10 residues. CDR3 nucleotides: TGTGCCAGCAGCACTCGGCCCCAGCATTTT. It translates to CASSTRPQHF.

This clone has just a few counts. The rearrangement uses TRBV7-6 and TRBJ1-1; no clear D. CDR1 is SGHVS, CDR2 FNYEAQ, per germline. V was cut by 4 bases and J by 0 bases, with 12 bases left in between. The CDR3 loop spans 15 amino acids. CDR3 loop: CASSSDRRMNTEAFF. The CDR3 bases are TGTGCCAGCAGCTCCGATCGACGGATGAACACTGAAGCTTTCTTT. Full variable domain (remainder filled in from reference TRBV7-6 and TRBJ1-1): GAGVSQSPRYKVTKRGQDVALRCDPISGHVSLYWYRQALGQGPEFLTYFNYEAQQDKSGLPNDRFSAERPEGSISTLTIQRTEQRDSAMYRCASSSDRRMNTEAFFGQGTRLTVV.

The chain recombines TRBV9 with TRBJ2-7, with a possible D match to TRBD2 (6 bases). The CDR3 extends over 16 amino acids. The V gene lost 7 bases and the J gene lost 2 bases, with 22 bases spanning the gap. Germline CDR1 and CDR2: SGDLS and YYNGEE. CDR3 loop: CASHPGTLAAAYEQYF. The CDR3, as DNA: TGTGCCAGCCACCCGGGTACACTAGCCGCCGCCTACGAGCAGTACTTC.

By sample fraction, this clone is medium-sized. V gene TRBV9 combines with J gene TRBJ2-2, with D perhaps being TRBD1 or TRBD2 (5 bases each). V lost 0 bases and J lost 7, with 16 bases in between. Looked up from germline, CDR1 is SGDLS and CDR2 is YYNGEE. The CDR3 runs to 16 residues. The CDR3 spells CASSVGTRTGGGELFF. Here the CDR3 DNA reads TGTGCCAGCAGCGTAGGGACACGGACTGGCGGCGGGGAGCTGTTTTTT. Full variable domain (rest looked up from reference TRBV9 and TRBJ2-2): DSGVTQTPKHLITATGQRVTLRCSPRSGDLSVYWYQQSLDQGLQFLIQYYNGEERAKGNILERFSAQQFPDLHSELNLSSLELGDSALYFCASSVGTRTGGGELFFGEGSRLTVL.

The table lists this clone with a few counts. V and J are TRBV19 and TRBJ1-1; the match to TRBD1 covers 7 bases. The germline V gene has CDR1 LNHDA and CDR2 SQIVND (reference sequence). This CDR3 region has 16 residues. With V trimmed by 9 bases and J by 5 bases, 18 bases remained unmatched. The CDR3 DNA reads as TGTGCCAGCCGAGGAGGGGGCGCATTCCCAGGGACTGAAGCTTTCTTT. This sequence encodes CASRGGGAFPGTEAFF.

This chain uses TRBV11-1 with TRBJ2-6; tentatively, D is TRBD2 (6 bases). The CDR3 length is 15 residues. V gave up 3 bases and J gave up 2 bases, with 8 bases separating them. Germline-derived CDR1 and CDR2 are SGHAT and FQDESV (reference sequence). In nucleotides, the CDR3 is TGTGCCAGCAGCTTCTCGGGAGCTGGGGCCAACGTCCTGACTTTC. Protein: CASSFSGAGANVLTF.

The CDR3 coding sequence is TGTGCCAGCAGTCCAGTACGACAGGGAAGGAACACTGAAGCTTTCTTT. Amino acid sequence: CASSPVRQGRNTEAFF. The chain uses TRBV5-6 and TRBJ1-1; 7 bases line up with TRBD1. The length of the CDR3 is 16 residues. The V and J ends lost 5 bases and 1 base, in that order; junction bases with no gene match: 11. The germline CDR1 and CDR2 sequences are SGHDT and YYEEEE.

This chain joins TRBV7-9 and TRBJ2-7; perhaps TRBD2 as D (5 bases). The CDR3 is made up of 15 amino acids. In germline, CDR1 is SEHNR, CDR2 FQNEAQ (reference sequence). V was shortened by 3 bases and J by 5 bases, with 17 bases between the two germline ends. CDR3 nucleotides: TGTGCCAGCAGCTTTTCTGATTGGAGGTCCCACGAGCAGTACTTC. Protein sequence: CASSFSDWRSHEQYF.

This chain links TRBV10-3 with TRBJ2-5; weak D call: TRBD2 (6 bases). The CDR3 contains 19 residues. Deletions cut 2 bases from V and 0 bases from J, with 22 bases between. The germline V gene encodes CDR1 ENHRY and CDR2 SYGVKD. CDR3 coding DNA: TGTGCCATCAGTGAGGACGAGGGGCGGGGCATCCCGTACCAAGAGACCCAGTACTTC. Residues: CAISEDEGRGIPYQETQYF.

This rearrangement joins TRBV9 to TRBJ2-2; D might be TRBD1 or TRBD2, each matching 6 bases. V was cut by 0 bases and J by 4 bases, with 13 bases left in between. The germline CDR1 and CDR2 sequences are SGDLS and YYNGEE. The CDR3 consists of 16 residues. CDR3 sequence (DNA): TGTGCCAGCAGCGTAGGGGGGGCTCGAGGCACCGGGGAGCTGTTTTTT. This gives the protein CASSVGGARGTGELFF.

This clone was seen only once. V and J are TRBV6-6 and TRBJ2-1, with 8 bases that match TRBD2. Germline V gives CDR1 MNHNY, CDR2 SVGAGI (reference sequence). The CDR3 totals 15 residues. V shed 6 bases and J 4 bases; nucleotides not matched to a gene: 8. The CDR3 loop is CASRRAGEGYNEQFF. For the CDR3, the DNA is TGTGCCAGCAGGAGAGCGGGAGAGGGGTACAATGAGCAGTTCTTC.

V usage is TRBV7-2 and J usage is TRBJ2-7, with D unclear. CDR3 length: 11 residues. V was pared by 5 bases and J by 4 bases, with 6 bases between. From germline, CDR1 is SGHTA and CDR2 FQGNSA. The CDR3 region has the DNA TGTGCCAGCAGCCACAGATACGAGCAGTACTTC. It translates to CASSHRYEQYF.

V gene TRBV30 combines with J gene TRBJ1-2; no reliable D call. V was trimmed by 5 bases and J by 1 base, leaving 17 bases between them. Germline CDR1 and CDR2: GTSNPN and SVGIG (reference sequence). The CDR3 runs to 15 residues. The CDR3 here is CAWGPRIRLNYGYTF. CDR3 DNA: TGTGCCTGGGGCCCCAGGATCCGCCTTAACTATGGCTACACCTTC. The variable domain in full, with the rest retrieved from reference TRBV30 and TRBJ1-2, is SQTIHQWPATLVQPVGSPLSLECTVEGTSNPNLYWYRQAAGRGLQLLFYSVGIGQISSEVPQNLSASRPQDRQFILSSKKLLLSDSGFYLCAWGPRIRLNYGYTFGSGTRLTVV.

This chain connects TRBV11-1 to TRBJ1-1; 10 bases match TRBD1. CDR1 is SGHAT, CDR2 FQDESV, per germline (reference sequence). The V gene end was trimmed by 5 bases and the J gene end by 11 bases; junction bases not matched to a gene: 11. The CDR3 is 14 amino acids. DNA of the CDR3: TGTGCCAGCAGCGCGGGACAGGGGCTACCCATGGCTTTCTTT. This translates into CASSAGQGLPMAFF.

The chain is built from TRBV21-1 and TRBJ1-1. TRBV21-1 is a listed pseudogene. This CDR3 comprises 15 residues. As DNA, the CDR3 is TGTGCCAGCAGCAAAGGCCAGCTATTGAACACTGAAGCTTTCTTT. Translating gives CASSKGQLLNTEAFF.

The chain carries TRBV15 and TRBJ2-2, with a weak D call TRBD2 (5 bases). V lost 1 base, J lost 5 bases, and 5 bases lay in between. Germline V gives CDR1 LNHNV, CDR2 YYDKDF (reference sequence). This CDR3 region has 13 residues. This CDR3 is CATSRGGTGELFF. The CDR3, as DNA: TGTGCCACCAGCAGAGGCGGGACCGGGGAGCTGTTTTTT.

This clone came up a few times. CDR3 bases: TGTGCCACGAGTTCGACGAGCAATCAGCCCCAGCATTTT. Translated: CATSSTSNQPQHF. This sequence joins TRBV6-5 and TRBJ1-5, with unresolved D. The germline CDR1 and CDR2 sequences are MNHEY and SVGAGI. CDR3 length equals 13 residues. The V and J ends lost 10 bases and 1 base respectively, with 11 bases between them.

This clone was counted between two and nine times. The J gene is TRBJ1-5, the V gene TRBV30; maybe TRBD1 (6 bases). Germline assignment: CDR1 GTSNPN and CDR2 SVGIG (reference sequence). The CDR3 covers 15 residues. V was pared by 2 bases and J by 0 bases, with 11 bases between. Written as DNA, the CDR3 is TGTGCCTGGAGTCTCGGACAGTATAGCAATCAGCCCCAGCATTTT. Its translation is CAWSLGQYSNQPQHF.

This rearrangement joins TRBV28 to TRBJ2-3; the match to TRBD1 covers 7 bases. The CDR3 totals 17 residues. The trim removed 7 bases at V and 0 bases at J, leaving 13 bases unmatched. The germline gives CDR1 MDHEN, CDR2 SYDVKM. The CDR3: CASTSTGTTPSTDTQYF. Written as DNA, the CDR3 is TGTGCCAGCACCTCGACAGGGACAACACCTAGCACAGATACGCAGTATTTT.